This T cell receptor beta chain was sequenced in a study of OX40 agonist ivuxolimab in advanced cancers. Study-wide background: Patients took ivuxolimab, an agonistic anti-OX40 (CD134) antibody.

General study findings and limits: People who partly responded at 0.1-3.0 mg/kg had some of the least clonal expansion seen.

Patients with a history of autoimmune disease or on systemic immunosuppression were excluded. The sampling schedule covered blood at baseline, cycle 4 day 1, and cycle 7 day 1. Germline V gene data show CDR1 as SGDLS and CDR2 as YYNGEE. Trimming shortened V by 3 bases and J by 0 bases, and 13 bases separated the two germline ends. The CDR3 length is 16 residues. Concerning this clone itself: What it binds is unknown.

Only in-frame clones appear in the TCRdb table, and some are missing; sequencing was by immunoSEQ multiplex PCR. This table holds some 70,000 clones, 85% found once. This receptor was taken from an adult with an advanced solid tumor such as melanoma, head and neck, liver or kidney cancer. Sample: CD4+ or CD8+ T cells sorted from blood, taken in a trial of the OX40 agonist ivuxolimab. This chain links TRBV9 with TRBJ1-3; D unclear. For the CDR3, the DNA is TGTGCCAGCAGCGGACCGCCGGATCTCTCTGGAAACACCATATATTTT. Its protein product is CASSGPPDLSGNTIYF.